This T cell receptor beta chain appears in the sequencing data of a study of T-cell memory formation after mild COVID-19. Notes on the study in general: The study found balanced CD4/CD8 in clones contracting day 15 to 85 and a CD4+ lean in later expanders.

From germline, CDR1 is SEHNR and CDR2 FQNEAQ (reference sequence). V was clipped by 2 bases and J by 0 bases, with 7 bases between them. The CDR3 has 14 residues. TCRdb called the 5' RACE reads again in MiXCR, with one record for every CDR3 protein. The profile shows 300,000 or so distinct CDR3 sequences, around a sixth of them singletons. This clonotype was counted many times. Its antigen is currently unknown. Input material: PBMCs or a T cell subset sorted from them (not recorded which). The clonotype originates from a young man who had mild COVID-19 (a few samples of this study predate the infection). Cell type and time point are not known. The V and J genes are TRBV7-9 and TRBJ1-1; the D gene is possibly TRBD1 (5 bases). For the CDR3, the DNA is TGTGCCAGCAGCTTATGGGGGATGAACACTGAAGCTTTCTTT. Encoded protein: CASSLWGMNTEAFF. The full variable domain, with the rest looked up from reference TRBV7-9 and TRBJ1-1, is DTGVSQNPRHKITKRGQNVTFRCDPISEHNRLYWYRQTLGQGPEFLTYFQNEAQLEKSRLLSDRFSAERPKGSFSTLEIQRTEQGDSAMYLCASSLWGMNTEAFFGQGTRLTVV.